These 20 T cell receptor beta chains share one sample of origin, sequenced in a study of vaccination effects on CD4 cells after COVID-19. Sequencing was performed with immunoSEQ multiplex PCR; in TCRdb, only in-frame clones are kept and a portion is missing. The sample lists about 23,000 clones; 73% were seen once. Prior to sequencing, the ViraFEST assay stimulated PBMC with viral peptide pools, which expanded the antigen-specific CD4+ T cells. CD4+ T cells were isolated after about eleven days of culture. The vaccine recipients had no prior SARS-CoV-2 infection, with negative nucleocapsid antibodies. These receptors' antigens are unknown. Sequenced here: CD4+ T cells from PBMCs cultured with SARS-CoV-2 spike peptides, sampled before COVID-19 vaccination. These receptors came from a human donor who received a COVID-19 vaccine.

This chain joins TRBV5-1 and TRBJ2-6, with D possibly TRBD2 on 7 matching bases. V was shortened by 8 bases and J by 11 bases, with 20 bases between the two germline ends. This CDR3 comprises 14 residues. Germline V gene lookup returns CDR1 SGHRS and CDR2 YFSETQ. The CDR3 nucleotides read TGCGCCAGTTCGTCCGGGGGGCAAAGTTACGTCCTGACTTTC. Residues: CASSSGGQSYVLTF.

The chain recombines TRBV9 with TRBJ2-2; D is undetermined. The V gene's germline CDR1 is SGDLS and CDR2 YYNGEE. The CDR3 length is 13 residues. Trimming cost V 0 bases and J 5 bases, with 5 bases left between them. CDR3 residues: CASSVESTGELFF. The CDR3 DNA sequence: TGTGCCAGCAGCGTAGAGTCGACCGGGGAGCTGTTTTTT.

The CDR3 region has the DNA TGTGCCAGCAGCGTAGGACAGGGGTTAGGAAAACTGTTTTTT. This gives the protein CASSVGQGLGKLFF. The chain has TRBV7-7 and TRBJ1-4, with TRBD1 matching over 9 bases. Losses at the gene ends were 5 bases for V and 10 bases for J; bases not matched to a gene: 8. The germline V gene encodes CDR1 SSHAT and CDR2 FNYEAQ (reference sequence). This CDR3 is 14 amino acids long.

The J gene is TRBJ1-5, the V gene TRBV5-7, with unresolved D. TRBV5-7 is treated as an ORF (open reading frame) with a function not yet certain. V dropped 5 bases and J dropped 4 bases, with 13 bases sitting between them. The CDR3 contains 14 residues. CDR3 coding DNA: TGTGCCAGCAGTCGCTACGGGGTTAATCAGCCCCAGCATTTT. It is translated as CASSRYGVNQPQHF.

The genes are TRBV5-6 and TRBJ2-2; the match to TRBD1 covers 9 bases. Trimming at V came to 5 bases and at J to 6 bases, leaving 8 bases not matched to a gene. Germline V gene lookup returns CDR1 SGHDT and CDR2 YYEEEE. The CDR3 runs to 15 residues. CDR3 sequence: CASRLTGQGAGELFF. The DNA of the CDR3 is TGTGCCAGCAGGCTAACGGGACAGGGAGCCGGGGAGCTGTTTTTT.

A few counts support this clone. The V and J genes are TRBV27 and TRBJ2-2, with D tentatively TRBD2 (6 bases). This CDR3 has 11 residues. Trimming took 10 bases from V and 6 from J, leaving 9 bases between them. Germline CDR1 MNHEY, CDR2 SMNVEV (reference sequence). This CDR3 is CATRRAGELFF. CDR3 DNA sequence: TGTGCCACCCGGAGGGCCGGGGAGCTGTTTTTT.

This clone occurred a few times. This sequence joins TRBV6-5 and TRBJ2-1, with D possibly matching TRBD1 (5 bases). Germline assignment: CDR1 MNHEY and CDR2 SVGAGI. The CDR3 spans 14 residues. Trimming took off 5 bases at V and 8 bases at J, with 16 bases between the two ends. As DNA, the CDR3 is TGTGCCAGCAGTACACAGGCCCTCGGTGATGAGCAGTTCTTC. This sequence encodes CASSTQALGDEQFF.

The rearrangement links TRBV18 to TRBJ1-5; TRBD1 matches at 9 bases. V was clipped by 5 bases and J by 7 bases; unmatched bases: 6. This CDR3 is built from 14 residues. Germline V gene data show CDR1 as KGHSH and CDR2 as LQKENI. CDR3 region: CASSEQGAGQPQHF. As DNA, the CDR3 is TGTGCCAGCTCAGAACAGGGGGCCGGACAGCCCCAGCATTTT.

There are a few counts of this clone. The CDR3 DNA follows: TGTGCCAGCAGCTTAGCTGGGATGTGGTCACCCCTCCACTTT. This sequence encodes CASSLAGMWSPLHF. The chain combines TRBV7-9 with TRBJ1-6; D not resolved. The CDR3 is made up of 14 amino acids. Trimming cost V 0 bases and J 10 bases, with 10 bases left between them. CDR1 is SEHNR, CDR2 FQNEAQ, per germline (reference sequence).

The genes are TRBV4-2 and TRBJ2-7, with D uncertain. Germline CDR1 and CDR2: LGHNA and YNFKEQ. This CDR3 contains 16 residues. Trimming took 1 base from V and 3 from J, leaving 16 bases between them. CDR3 amino acids: CASSQATRRANYEQYF. For the CDR3, the DNA is TGTGCCAGCAGCCAAGCTACCAGAAGGGCTAACTACGAGCAGTACTTC.

The chain employs TRBV29-1 and TRBJ2-3; perhaps TRBD2 as D (6 bases). The CDR3 contains 14 residues. Germline CDR1 and CDR2: SQVTM and ANQGSEA. V was cut by 4 bases and J by 0 bases, with 11 bases left in between. DNA of the CDR3: TGCAGCGTTGGGAGCGGGTCTAGCACAGATACGCAGTATTTT. Translated: CSVGSGSSTDTQYF.

The genes are TRBV2 and TRBJ2-2, with 8 positions matching TRBD2. The CDR3 runs 13 residues. Per germline, CDR1 SNHLY and CDR2 FYNNEI. Germline trimming cut 4 bases from V and 7 bases from J; bases unmatched to any gene: 2. The CDR3 here is CASSGGTSGELFF. The CDR3 DNA sequence: TGTGCCAGCAGTGGTGGGACTAGCGGGGAGCTGTTTTTT. Variable domain in full (rest from reference TRBV2 and TRBJ2-2): EPEVTQTPSHQVTQMGQEVILRCVPISNHLYFYWYRQILGQKVEFLVSFYNNEISEKSEIFDDQFSVERPDGSNFTLKIRSTKLEDSAMYFCASSGGTSGELFFGEGSRLTVL.

This clone was detected a few times. The genes are TRBV4-1 and TRBJ2-1; 9 positions agree with TRBD2. The CDR3 has 18 residues. J gave up 9 bases and V 1 base, and 16 bases lay outside the gene matches. The germline V gene encodes CDR1 MGHRA and CDR2 YSYEKL. CDR3 coding DNA: TGCGCCAGCAGCCAAGGATTGGTGTCCTGGAGCGGGAGGAGTGAGCAGTTCTTC. Translated, it gives CASSQGLVSWSGRSEQFF.

This sequence joins TRBV11-3 and TRBJ2-1; D gene ambiguous. This CDR3 contains 17 residues. CDR1 is SGHNT, CDR2 YENEEA, per germline. The V end was cut by 5 bases, the J end by 0 bases, with 17 bases between. This CDR3 reads CASSPTGPTSSYNEQFF. DNA of the CDR3: TGTGCCAGCAGCCCCACGGGCCCCACAAGCTCCTACAATGAGCAGTTCTTC.

The V and J genes are TRBV10-2 and TRBJ1-6; D might be TRBD1 (6 bases). V was shortened by 7 bases and J by 8 bases, with 15 bases between the two germline ends. This CDR3 has 14 amino acids. The germline V gene encodes CDR1 WSHSY and CDR2 SAAADI. The chain's CDR3 is CASTRDKGYSPLHF. The CDR3 nucleotides read TGCGCCAGCACCAGGGACAAAGGCTATTCACCCCTCCACTTT.

V usage is TRBV6-5 and J usage is TRBJ2-7; D may be TRBD2 (6 bases). Germline CDR1 and CDR2: MNHEY and SVGAGI. The V gene lost 1 base and the J gene lost 4 bases, with 8 bases spanning the gap. CDR3 length: 13 residues. CDR3 region: CASSYFGGYEQYF. The CDR3 nucleotides are TGTGCCAGCAGTTACTTCGGGGGTTACGAGCAGTACTTC.

V and J are TRBV6-5 and TRBJ2-1, with unresolved D. The CDR3 runs to 14 residues. CDR1 and CDR2 from the germline V gene are MNHEY and SVGAGI. Trimming stripped 0 bases from V and 10 bases from J, with 13 bases between. Here the CDR3 reads CASSYSTRAEEQFF. In DNA, the CDR3 is TGTGCCAGCAGTTACTCCACCCGGGCGGAGGAGCAGTTCTTC.

J is TRBJ2-7 and V is TRBV6-6, with D uncertain. The CDR3 sequence is 13 residues long. The V end was cut by 1 base, the J end by 4 bases, with 8 bases between. CDR1 and CDR2 (germline): MNHNY, SVGAGI (reference sequence). This CDR3 is CASSYWGGYEQYF. The CDR3 DNA follows: TGTGCCAGCAGTTACTGGGGTGGGTACGAGCAGTACTTC.

This rearrangement joins TRBV7-9 to TRBJ1-6, with TRBD1 matching 10 bases. V was pared by 5 bases and J by 7 bases, with 5 bases of the junction left unmatched. The germline CDR1 and CDR2 sequences are SEHNR and FQNEAQ (reference sequence). This CDR3 spans 15 amino acids. The CDR3 region is CASSDDRGQNSPLHF. The CDR3 nucleotides read TGTGCCAGCAGCGACGACAGGGGGCAAAATTCACCCCTCCACTTT.

V and J are TRBV7-6 and TRBJ2-7; D unresolved. The ends were cut back, 4 bases at V and 3 bases at J, with 16 bases in the middle. CDR1 is SGHVS, CDR2 FNYEAQ, per germline. The CDR3 is 15 amino acids. The CDR3 DNA follows: TGTGCCAGCAGCTCACCGTACGGCTCCGACTACGAGCAGTACTTC. Amino acids: CASSSPYGSDYEQYF.